A single sample gave rise to the 10 T cell receptor beta chains below, sequenced in a study of blood T cell repertoires in COVID-19. The method was immunoSEQ multiplex PCR; TCRdb's version includes in-frame clones alone and lacks a portion of them. The data hold 200,000 to 250,000 clones, with 80% to 90% observed a single time. Sequenced material: PBMCs or T cells enriched from blood (not recorded which). The receptors stem from a middle-aged woman who had been exposed to COVID-19.

The chain joins TRBV4-1 to TRBJ1-1, with 7 bases that match TRBD1. V lost 4 bases and J lost 0; bases outside the gene matches: 8. Germline V gives CDR1 MGHRA, CDR2 YSYEKL. CDR3 length: 16 residues. CDR3 nucleotide sequence: TGCGCCAGCAGCCGACAGGGAAGTAGGATGAACACTGAAGCTTTCTTT. Protein sequence: CASSRQGSRMNTEAFF.

This chain connects TRBV5-1 to TRBJ1-1; D is unclear. This CDR3 is 15 amino acids long. From germline, CDR1 is SGHRS and CDR2 YFSETQ. V lost 6 bases to trimming and J lost 0 bases, with 15 bases between them. CDR3 coding DNA: TGCGCCAGCAACGGCCAGGACTTCATGAACACTGAAGCTTTCTTT. This encodes CASNGQDFMNTEAFF. Drawing the rest from reference TRBV5-1 and TRBJ1-1, the complete variable domain is KAGVTQTPRYLIKTRGQQVTLSCSPISGHRSVSWYQQTPGQGLQFLFEYFSETQRNKGNFPGRFSGRQFSNSRSEMNVSTLELGDSALYLCASNGQDFMNTEAFFGQGTRLTVV.

The chain has TRBV24-1 and TRBJ2-2, with 8 nucleotides matching TRBD2. The CDR3 has 19 amino acids. Germline-derived CDR1 and CDR2 are KGHDR and SFDVKD. Unmatched junction bases numbered 10, after V lost 0 bases and J lost 2 bases. In DNA form, the CDR3 reads TGTGCCACCAGTGATTTGAAGGCGGGGGGCAAAGGAAACACCGGGGAGCTGTTTTTT. This gives the protein CATSDLKAGGKGNTGELFF.

The V call is TRBV18, the J call TRBJ1-3, with TRBD1 matching 7 bases. V lost 4 bases to trimming and J lost 0 bases; unmatched junction nucleotides: 9. CDR1 and CDR2 from the germline V gene are KGHSH and LQKENI. The CDR3 is 17 residues long. The CDR3 DNA reads TGTGCCAGCTCACGCCTACAGGGGCCCTCCTCTGGAAACACCATATATTTT. Encoded protein: CASSRLQGPSSGNTIYF.

The chain links TRBV9 to TRBJ2-1, with 8 bases identical to TRBD2. This CDR3 has 15 amino acids. The junction had 7 bases not matched to a gene; V was cut back by 0 bases and J by 8 bases. Germline CDR1 reads SGDLS; CDR2 reads YYNGEE. The CDR3 DNA follows: TGTGCCAGCAGCGTAGAACGGGGGGGCTTAGATGAGCAGTTCTTC. Encoded protein: CASSVERGGLDEQFF.

The table lists this clone with a few counts. This chain joins TRBV24-1 and TRBJ2-1; D might be TRBD1 (6 bases). Between the trimmed V and J ends, which lost 3 bases and 5 bases, there was a span of 7 bases. The CDR3 runs 13 residues. Germline V gene sequence: CDR1 KGHDR, CDR2 SFDVKD. Here the CDR3 reads CATSDGTNNEQFF. DNA of the CDR3: TGTGCCACCAGTGATGGGACAAACAATGAGCAGTTCTTC.

The CDR3 DNA reads TGTGCCAGCAGCTTTAGTGGTTTGGCAGGTGAAGCTTTCTTT. Its protein product is CASSFSGLAGEAFF. The chain has TRBV11-3 and TRBJ1-1; D not resolved. V was clipped by 3 bases and J by 7 bases, with 15 bases between them. Germline CDR1 SGHNT, CDR2 YENEEA. The CDR3 sequence is 14 residues long.

The chain recombines TRBV6-5 with TRBJ1-2, with 11 bases lining up with TRBD1. J gave up 12 bases and V 4 bases, and 7 bases lay outside the gene matches. This CDR3 is built from 13 residues. Germline V gene data show CDR1 as MNHEY and CDR2 as SVGAGI. The DNA of the CDR3 is TGTGCCAGCAGTTTCCGGGACAGGGGGGAGAACACCTTC. This translates into CASSFRDRGENTF.

The V gene is TRBV5-1, the J gene TRBJ2-1; D may be TRBD1 (5 bases). The germline CDR1 and CDR2 sequences are SGHRS and YFSETQ. CDR3 size: 15 residues. V dropped 3 bases and J dropped 3 bases, with 13 bases sitting between them. The CDR3 DNA is TGCGCCAGCAGCTCGACGACAGACGGCTACAATGAGCAGTTCTTC. Translating it yields CASSSTTDGYNEQFF. Variable domain in full (rest from reference TRBV5-1 and TRBJ2-1): KAGVTQTPRYLIKTRGQQVTLSCSPISGHRSVSWYQQTPGQGLQFLFEYFSETQRNKGNFPGRFSGRQFSNSRSEMNVSTLELGDSALYLCASSSTTDGYNEQFFGPGTRLTVL.

V and J are TRBV11-2 and TRBJ2-1; 7 nucleotides match TRBD2. The germline V gene has CDR1 SGHAT and CDR2 FQNNGV. J gave up 0 bases and V 4 bases, and 15 bases lay outside the gene matches. The CDR3 loop spans 19 amino acids. CDR3 sequence reads: CASSSRVGGTNNSYNEQFF. In DNA, the CDR3 is TGTGCCAGCAGCTCACGGGTGGGGGGGACTAACAACTCCTACAATGAGCAGTTCTTC.